A single T cell receptor beta chain is shown here with its context. This clone was counted a few times. Its binding antigen is unknown. Per-base qualities were not stored, and no clone one base away is much larger. This sample is part of a study of beta chain features in type 1 diabetes (dated by TCRdb to 2016 to 2018). Looking at the study overall: Patients and healthy donors did not differ in mean age, gender distribution, total cell number or subset yield. A total of 100 million to 140 million sorted cells were examined across all samples, and the number of cells per subset was strongly correlated with RNA yield. In the study, recently diagnosed type 1 diabetes patients and matched healthy donors were compared on the TCRB repertoires of their sorted circulating CD4+ T cell subsets. Naive and central memory subsets were obtained from all 28 donors, but regulatory and stem cell-like memory subsets were isolated from only 8 patients and roughly 8 healthy donors.

All of the isolated RNA was reverse transcribed with the High Capacity cDNA Reverse Transcription Kit, so expressed TCRB transcripts were sequenced. Deep immunoSEQ sequencing was applied to naive, central memory and regulatory T cell samples, giving an average of around 4 million total reads per sample. Sorted cells were lysed in RLT buffer and RNA was extracted with DNase-treated RNeasy Micro or Mini kits, depending on cell number. Each cell subset was processed on its own to prevent cross-contamination, while patient and healthy donor samples were processed together. TCRB sequences were amplified from cDNA with the immunoSEQ multiplex PCR, producing 87-bp fragments spanning the CDR3 region. Sequencing of the amplicons was performed on the Illumina HiSeq platform. The paper's processing steps were these. PCR bias was computationally corrected using synthetic template baselines, reads within Hamming distance 2 were collapsed, and singletons that could not be merged were discarded. Reads were aligned against IMGT so that V, D and J genes, CDR3 length and insertions or deletions at six rearrangement sites could be assigned. Within each subset, clonotype counts were normalized to sorted cell number, and only after that were true diversity and Gini coefficients computed with the tcR R package. The overlap coefficient, calculated on TCRB nucleotide sequences, was used to measure repertoire sharing. Out-of-frame TCRB sequences from naive cells were analyzed as a proxy for the pre-selection repertoire. As stored in TCRdb, this immuneACCESS dataset retains in-frame rearrangements with V and J assigned. A fraction of the clones does not appear; measured against another copy, unresolved V genes explain less than half of the discrepancy, and the remainder lacks a known reason. The V and J calls and clone size are taken from that table; D and trimming were inferred from the DNA. The sample records about 650,000 clones, 9.5% to 15% of which are singletons. The ten biggest clones cover about 0.11% of the sample.

Via the germline V gene, CDR1 is SGHRS and CDR2 YFSETQ. Spanning cysteine to phenylalanine, the CDR3 consists of 14 amino acids. The CDR3 DNA has 42 bases and is translated from base 1. Trimming costs V 1 base and J 6 bases, and their ends lie 12 bases apart. Paper-wide results and their limitations: Only small numbers of individuals were included in the HLA sub-analyses, which left unresolved whether HLA type had any influence on TCRB rearrangement. At VDJ recombination sites, patients with type 1 diabetes made fewer insertions and deleted more nucleotides, a pattern implying thymic rearrangement abnormalities. The naive, central memory and regulatory TCRB repertoires appeared to resemble one another more closely among patients than among healthy donors. PCR may preferentially amplify shorter templates, but because patient and control samples were amplified and corrected together, any resulting skew would affect both groups equally. A moderate but significant shortening of TCRB CDR3 length was observed in type 1 diabetes patients in all four CD4+ subsets. Sequencing cDNA rather than genomic DNA could over-represent highly expressing activated cells, although activation and CD3 levels did not differ between groups.

A single peripheral blood draw of 90 to 150 mL on average was collected from each donor into heparinised tubes. A BD FACSAria II was used to sort naive, central memory, regulatory and stem cell-like memory CD4+ T cells with a panel that included CD45RO, CCR7, CD25, CD127, CD95 and CD27. A purity above 95% was achieved for all sorted populations. PBMCs were isolated immediately by Lymphoprep density gradient centrifugation and stained directly without culture. So that batch effects would be minimized, each experiment stained and sorted samples in pairs, pairing one healthy donor with one patient. This receptor chain uses TRBV5-1 and TRBJ2-3; a weak D assignment points to TRBD2 (6 bases agree). The sample comprised naive CD4+ T cells from blood. The cell subset or site label of this sample denotes: true naive CD4+ T cells. The receptor was isolated from a man between 25 and 39 years old with type 1 diabetes. The DNA reads as follows: TGCGCCAGCAGCTTGAGTACGGGAGCGGATACGCAGTATTTT. This yields the protein CASSLSTGADTQYF. Extended through the reference TRBV5-1 and TRBJ2-3 proteins, this CDR3 yields the full variable domain: KAGVTQTPRYLIKTRGQQVTLSCSPISGHRSVSWYQQTPGQGLQFLFEYFSETQRNKGNFPGRFSGRQFSNSRSEMNVSTLELGDSALYLCASSLSTGADTQYFGPGTRLTVL.